The 21 T cell receptor beta chains listed next were all sequenced from one sample in a study of T cells after yellow fever vaccination. TCRdb itself ran the 5' RACE reads through MiXCR, one entry per CDR3 protein. The sample consists of a few hundred thousand distinct CDR3 sequences, 8.5% to 10% of them appearing once. The sequences come from CD4+ T cells sorted from PBMCs, collected 5 days after the yellow fever booster vaccination. These receptors were taken from a man younger than 35 who received the YFV17D yellow fever vaccine.

In its sample, this clonotype was seen a few times. The chain recombines TRBV20-1 with TRBJ2-3; no definite D call. CDR3 length: 15 amino acids. V was shortened by 0 bases and J by 0 bases, with 10 bases between the two germline ends. The germline CDR1 and CDR2 sequences are DFQATT and SNEGSKA (reference sequence). CDR3 DNA: TGCAGTGCTAGAGATTTTGGCTCGAGCACAGATACGCAGTATTTT. Protein: CSARDFGSSTDTQYF.

This clonotype came up a few times. V usage is TRBV5-4 and J usage is TRBJ2-3, with D tentatively TRBD1 (6 bases). From germline, CDR1 is SGHNT and CDR2 YYREEE (reference sequence). The CDR3 spans 15 residues. The V end lost 5 bases, the J end lost 0 bases, and 13 bases lay between the germline ends. The CDR3 is CASRRTEYSTDTQYF. The CDR3 bases are TGTGCCAGCAGGCGGACAGAATATAGCACAGATACGCAGTATTTT.

Here the CDR3 DNA reads TGTGCCAGCAGTGGGTGGGACAGAAAAAACTCTGGGGCCAACGTCCTGACTTTC. Translating gives CASSGWDRKNSGANVLTF. J is TRBJ2-6 and V is TRBV12-3 or TRBV12-4; 7 bases are a match to TRBD1. CDR3 length equals 18 residues. V shed 5 bases, J shed 0 bases, and the junction held 10 bases outside the gene matches.

This clonotype was recorded at least ten times. The chain carries TRBV5-1 and TRBJ1-2; D not resolved. V lost 0 bases and J 8 bases, leaving 11 bases between the germline ends. The CDR3 is 13 amino acids. Germline V gene lookup returns CDR1 SGHRS and CDR2 YFSETQ. DNA of the CDR3: TGCGCCAGCAGCTTGGTGGGCAGTCGGGGCTACACCTTC. Protein product: CASSLVGSRGYTF. The variable domain in full, with the rest retrieved from reference TRBV5-1 and TRBJ1-2, is KAGVTQTPRYLIKTRGQQVTLSCSPISGHRSVSWYQQTPGQGLQFLFEYFSETQRNKGNFPGRFSGRQFSNSRSEMNVSTLELGDSALYLCASSLVGSRGYTFGSGTRLTVV.

This clonotype was counted between two and nine times. The chain links TRBV9 to TRBJ1-4, with 7 bases matching TRBD1. There are 14 residues in the CDR3. Unmatched junction bases numbered 5, after V lost 3 bases and J lost 6 bases. Germline CDR1 and CDR2: SGDLS and YYNGEE. Here the CDR3 DNA reads TGTGCCAGCAGCGATACAGGGGTGGATGAAAAACTGTTTTTT. Protein: CASSDTGVDEKLFF.

This clonotype was seen at least ten times. The V call is TRBV6-5, the J call TRBJ2-7; possibly TRBD2 for D (5 bases). Trimming took 6 bases from V and 2 from J, leaving 8 bases between them. The CDR3 covers 12 residues. Per germline, CDR1 MNHEY and CDR2 SVGAGI. CDR3 residues: CASRGRAYEQYF. The DNA for the CDR3 is TGTGCCAGCAGGGGGAGAGCCTACGAGCAGTACTTC.

This clonotype was observed at least ten times. This chain joins TRBV7-2 and TRBJ2-5; D is possibly TRBD1 or TRBD2 (6 bases each). In germline, CDR1 is SGHTA, CDR2 FQGNSA. With 3 bases removed from V and 5 bases from J, the gap between germline ends came to 16 bases. The CDR3 spans 15 residues. The CDR3 DNA reads as TGTGCCAGCAGCTTCTCAGCACAGGGAGGTGAGACCCAGTACTTC. As protein: CASSFSAQGGETQYF.

The rearrangement uses TRBV18 and TRBJ2-7; tentatively, D is TRBD2 (7 bases). Germline loops: CDR1 KGHSH, CDR2 LQKENI. V lost 5 bases and J lost 0, with 14 bases in between. This CDR3 contains 15 residues. As DNA, the CDR3 is TGTGCCAGCTCAATGGACAGCGGGGCCTCCTACGAGCAGTACTTC. Its translation: CASSMDSGASYEQYF.

This clonotype has a handful of counts. The V and J genes are TRBV20-1 and TRBJ1-4; D gene ambiguous. Looked up from germline, CDR1 is DFQATT and CDR2 is SNEGSKA (reference sequence). V was shortened by 6 bases and J by 6 bases, with 14 bases between the two germline ends. This CDR3 has 13 amino acids. CDR3 nucleotide sequence: TGCAGTGCCGTCCTCCAAAGAGATGAAAAACTGTTTTTT. Its protein product is CSAVLQRDEKLFF.

This clonotype was seen repeatedly, ten times or more. The rearrangement joins TRBV6-5 to TRBJ2-3; D not certain. Trimming stripped 6 bases from V and 0 bases from J, with 16 bases between. The CDR3 runs to 16 residues. CDR1 and CDR2 from the germline V gene are MNHEY and SVGAGI. The CDR3 sequence is CASSPMTLISTDTQYF. CDR3 nucleotide sequence: TGTGCCAGCAGCCCTATGACTTTAATTAGCACAGATACGCAGTATTTT.

The J gene is TRBJ1-2, the V gene TRBV7-2; D is undetermined. Between the trimmed V and J ends, which lost 1 base and 6 bases, there was a span of 15 bases. The CDR3 is made up of 15 amino acids. Germline assignment: CDR1 SGHTA and CDR2 FQGNSA. The CDR3 spells CASSLVAMGLNGYTF. In DNA form, the CDR3 reads TGTGCCAGCAGCTTAGTGGCGATGGGTCTGAATGGCTACACCTTC.

This clonotype has a single count. The chain links TRBV2 to TRBJ2-7; TRBD1 matches 8 bases. Trimming took 5 bases from V and 4 from J; bases not matched to a gene: 10. CDR1 and CDR2 (germline): SNHLY, FYNNEI. The CDR3 totals 15 residues. The CDR3 protein is CASSPGQGKGYEQYV. The CDR3 DNA is TGTGCCAGCAGTCCCGGACAGGGTAAGGGGTACGAGCAGTACGTC.

The chain has TRBV18 and TRBJ1-2; D uncertain. Trimming pared 2 bases from V and 0 bases from J, leaving 10 bases between. The germline V gene encodes CDR1 KGHSH and CDR2 LQKENI. CDR3 length: 15 residues. CDR3 amino acids: CASSPEYRANYGYTF. CDR3 bases: TGTGCCAGCTCACCAGAGTACAGAGCTAACTATGGCTACACCTTC.

This clonotype was recorded a few times. The V call is TRBV19, the J call TRBJ2-2; D is perhaps TRBD1 (6 bases). This CDR3 spans 16 amino acids. CDR1 and CDR2 (germline): LNHDA, SQIVND (reference sequence). With 6 bases removed from V and 3 bases from J, the gap between germline ends came to 17 bases. The CDR3 DNA reads as TGTGCCAGTAGGACACAGGGTCTTAGGGACACCGGGGAGCTGTTTTTT. Translated, it gives CASRTQGLRDTGELFF.

This clonotype has more than one count but fewer than ten. This chain links TRBV6-5 with TRBJ1-2; tentatively, D is TRBD1 (5 bases). Trimming cost V 6 bases and J 6 bases, with 14 bases left between them. The CDR3 has 13 amino acids. CDR1 is MNHEY, CDR2 SVGAGI, per germline. This CDR3 is CASRPAGQDGYTF. CDR3 in DNA: TGTGCCAGCAGACCAGCCGGACAAGATGGCTACACCTTC.

As concerns this clonotype: A clone one base away is much larger, so this may be a read error. The CDR3 reads CASSQAGIMTENTEAFF. In DNA form, the CDR3 reads TGCGCCAGCAGCCAAGCGGGTATTATGACAGAGAACACTGAAGCTTTCTTT. The chain carries TRBV4-1 and TRBJ1-1, with a tentative D call TRBD1 (5 bases). The V end was cut by 1 base, the J end by 1 base, with 16 bases between. The germline CDR1 and CDR2 sequences are MGHRA and YSYEKL. The CDR3 has 17 residues.

The chain has TRBV30 and TRBJ1-4, with D unclear. CDR1 and CDR2 (germline): GTSNPN, SVGIG (reference sequence). Trimming pared 2 bases from V and 8 bases from J, leaving 12 bases between. The CDR3 runs to 13 residues. The CDR3 is CAWSPIGREKLFF. DNA for the CDR3: TGTGCCTGGAGTCCTATCGGGAGGGAAAAACTGTTTTTT.

The chain employs TRBV11-2 and TRBJ2-7; 9 bases agree with TRBD1. After removal of 5 bases from V and 1 base from J, the junction contained 6 bases not matched to a gene. The CDR3 length is 15 residues. Germline V CDR1 and CDR2: SGHAT, FQNNGV. The CDR3 DNA is TGTGCCAGCAGCCTGGGACAGGGTGATTCCTACGAGCAGTACTTC. Protein sequence: CASSLGQGDSYEQYF.

The J gene is TRBJ2-5, the V gene TRBV20-1; D unclear. Germline V CDR1 and CDR2: DFQATT, SNEGSKA (reference sequence). This CDR3 comprises 11 residues. The ends were cut back, 6 bases at V and 1 base at J, with 6 bases in the middle. CDR3 residues: CSAVLQETQYF. The CDR3 coding sequence is TGCAGTGCAGTGCTCCAAGAGACCCAGTACTTC.

The sample holds a few counts of this clonotype. The chain links TRBV12-3 or TRBV12-4 to TRBJ1-6; 9 bases map to TRBD1. V lost 5 bases to trimming and J lost 8 bases; unmatched junction nucleotides: 7. This CDR3 comprises 15 residues. CDR3 in amino acids: CASSLRQGGYSPLHF. The CDR3 DNA sequence: TGTGCCAGCAGTCTACGACAGGGGGGCTATTCACCCCTCCACTTT.

This clonotype has just a few counts. This chain links TRBV12-3 or TRBV12-4 with TRBJ2-5, with 12 bases matching TRBD2. The CDR3 runs 15 residues. Trimming removed 8 bases from V and 2 bases from J; junction bases left unmatched: 6. CDR3 loop: CASGGLAGRQETQYF. The CDR3 DNA reads as TGTGCCAGCGGGGGACTAGCGGGCCGTCAAGAGACCCAGTACTTC.